This T cell receptor beta chain originates from a study of blood T cell repertoires in COVID-19. Here immunoSEQ multiplex PCR was the method, and the copy in TCRdb shows in-frame clones only, minus some. The sample carries tens of thousands of clones, around 84% recorded once. Germline loops: CDR1 SGHAT, CDR2 FQNNGV. CDR3 size: 11 residues. The ends were cut back, 0 bases at V and 11 bases at J, with 7 bases in the middle. The source is a man aged 70 or older with active COVID-19. Sequencing was performed on peripheral blood. The rearrangement uses TRBV11-2 and TRBJ1-1; D is undetermined. The chain's CDR3 is CASSLEREAFF. CDR3 DNA: TGTGCCAGCAGCTTAGAGAGAGAGGCTTTCTTT.